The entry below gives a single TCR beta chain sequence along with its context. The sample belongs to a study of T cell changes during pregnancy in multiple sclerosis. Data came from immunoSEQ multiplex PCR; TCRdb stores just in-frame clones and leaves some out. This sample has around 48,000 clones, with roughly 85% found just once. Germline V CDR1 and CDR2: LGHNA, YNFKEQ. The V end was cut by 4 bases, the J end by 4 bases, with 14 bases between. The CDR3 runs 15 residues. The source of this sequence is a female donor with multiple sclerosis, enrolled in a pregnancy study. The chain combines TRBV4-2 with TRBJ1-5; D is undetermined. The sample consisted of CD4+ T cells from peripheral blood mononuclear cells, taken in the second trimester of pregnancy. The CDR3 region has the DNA TGTGCCAGCAGCCCCCAAGCGAATCTAAATCAGCCCCAGCATTTT. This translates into CASSPQANLNQPQHF.